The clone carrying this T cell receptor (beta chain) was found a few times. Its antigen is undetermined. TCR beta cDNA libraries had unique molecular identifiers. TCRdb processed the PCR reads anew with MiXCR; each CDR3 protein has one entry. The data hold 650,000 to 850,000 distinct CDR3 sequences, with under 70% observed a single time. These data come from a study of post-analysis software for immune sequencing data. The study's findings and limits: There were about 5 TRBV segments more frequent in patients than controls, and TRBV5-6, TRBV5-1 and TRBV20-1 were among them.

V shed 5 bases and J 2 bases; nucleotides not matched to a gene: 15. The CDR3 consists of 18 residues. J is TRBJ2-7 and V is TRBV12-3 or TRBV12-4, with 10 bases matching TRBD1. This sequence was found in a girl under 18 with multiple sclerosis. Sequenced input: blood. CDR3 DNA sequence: TGTGCCAGCAGTCTACGCCGTGCCGGGACAGGGGCGGCCTACGAGCAGTACTTC. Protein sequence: CASSLRRAGTGAAYEQYF.